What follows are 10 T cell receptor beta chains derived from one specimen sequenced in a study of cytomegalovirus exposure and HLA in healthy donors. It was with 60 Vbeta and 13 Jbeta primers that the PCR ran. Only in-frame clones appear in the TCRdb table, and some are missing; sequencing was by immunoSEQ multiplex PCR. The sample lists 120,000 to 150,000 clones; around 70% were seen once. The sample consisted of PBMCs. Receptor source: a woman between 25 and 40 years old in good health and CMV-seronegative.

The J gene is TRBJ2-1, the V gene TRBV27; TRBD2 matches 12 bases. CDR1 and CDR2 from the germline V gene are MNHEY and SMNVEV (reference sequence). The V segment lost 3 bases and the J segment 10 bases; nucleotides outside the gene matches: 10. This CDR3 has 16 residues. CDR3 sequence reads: CASSFIGTSGRTEQFF. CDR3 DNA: TGTGCCAGCAGTTTCATCGGGACTAGCGGGCGGACAGAGCAGTTCTTC.

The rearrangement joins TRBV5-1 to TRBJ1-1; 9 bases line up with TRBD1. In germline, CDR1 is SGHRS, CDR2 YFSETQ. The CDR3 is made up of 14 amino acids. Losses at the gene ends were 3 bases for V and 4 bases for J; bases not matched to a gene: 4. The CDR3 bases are TGCGCCAGCAGCTCGGGACAGGGACTCACTGAAGCTTTCTTT. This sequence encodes CASSSGQGLTEAFF.

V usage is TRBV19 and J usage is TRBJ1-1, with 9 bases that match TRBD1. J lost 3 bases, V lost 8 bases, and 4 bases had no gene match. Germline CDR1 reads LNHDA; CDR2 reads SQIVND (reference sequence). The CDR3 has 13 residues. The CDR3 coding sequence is TGTGCCAGTTCGGACAGGGGTTACACTGAAGCTTTCTTT. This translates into CASSDRGYTEAFF. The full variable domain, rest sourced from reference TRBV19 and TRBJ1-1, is DGGITQSPKYLFRKEGQNVTLSCEQNLNHDAMYWYRQDPGQGLRLIYYSQIVNDFQKGDIAEGYSVSREKKESFPLTVTSAQKNPTAFYLCASSDRGYTEAFFGQGTRLTVV.

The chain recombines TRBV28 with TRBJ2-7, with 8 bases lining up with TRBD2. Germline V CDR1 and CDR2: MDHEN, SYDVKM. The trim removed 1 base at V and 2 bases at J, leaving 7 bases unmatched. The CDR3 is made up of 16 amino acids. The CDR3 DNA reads TGTGCCAGCAGTTTATCGGGAGGGGAGAGCCCCTACGAGCAGTACGTC. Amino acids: CASSLSGGESPYEQYV.

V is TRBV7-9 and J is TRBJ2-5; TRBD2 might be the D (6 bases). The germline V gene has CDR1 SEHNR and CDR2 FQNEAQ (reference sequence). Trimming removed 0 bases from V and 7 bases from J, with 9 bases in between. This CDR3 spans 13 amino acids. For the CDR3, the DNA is TGTGCCAGCAGCTTAGCAGGGCGGGGGACCCAGTACTTC. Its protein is CASSLAGRGTQYF.

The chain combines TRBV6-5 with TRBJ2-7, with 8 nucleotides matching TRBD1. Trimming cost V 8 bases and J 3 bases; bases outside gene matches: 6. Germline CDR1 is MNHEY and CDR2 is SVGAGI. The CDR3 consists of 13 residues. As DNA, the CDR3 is TGTGCCAGCGTATTGGACAGGGTCTACGAGCAGTACTTC. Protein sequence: CASVLDRVYEQYF.

The CDR3 region has the DNA TGCAGCGTTGTAGTGGTGGCAGATACGCAGTATTTT. This gives the protein CSVVVVADTQYF. This chain connects TRBV29-1 to TRBJ2-3; D gene ambiguous. V gave up 4 bases and J gave up 4 bases, with 9 bases separating them. The CDR3 runs to 12 residues. Germline assignment: CDR1 SQVTM and CDR2 ANQGSEA.

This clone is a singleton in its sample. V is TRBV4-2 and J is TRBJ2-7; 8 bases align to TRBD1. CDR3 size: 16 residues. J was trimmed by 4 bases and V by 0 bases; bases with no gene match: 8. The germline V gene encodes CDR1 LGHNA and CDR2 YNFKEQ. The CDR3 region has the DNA TGTGCCAGCAGCCAAGAAGTTGTGGGACAGGCTTACGAGCAGTACTTC. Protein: CASSQEVVGQAYEQYF.

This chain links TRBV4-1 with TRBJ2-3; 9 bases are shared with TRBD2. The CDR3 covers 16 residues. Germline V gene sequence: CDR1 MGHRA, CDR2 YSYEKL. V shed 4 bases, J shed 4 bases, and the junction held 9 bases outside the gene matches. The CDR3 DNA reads TGCGCCAGCAGCCTCTTAGCGGGAGTAAGTTCAGATACGCAGTATTTT. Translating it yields CASSLLAGVSSDTQYF.

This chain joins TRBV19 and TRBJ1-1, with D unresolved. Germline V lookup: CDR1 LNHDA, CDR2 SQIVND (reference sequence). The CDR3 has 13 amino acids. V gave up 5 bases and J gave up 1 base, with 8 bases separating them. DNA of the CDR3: TGTGCCAGTAGTCATCATCCGAACACTGAAGCTTTCTTT. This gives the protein CASSHHPNTEAFF. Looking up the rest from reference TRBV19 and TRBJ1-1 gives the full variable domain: DGGITQSPKYLFRKEGQNVTLSCEQNLNHDAMYWYRQDPGQGLRLIYYSQIVNDFQKGDIAEGYSVSREKKESFPLTVTSAQKNPTAFYLCASSHHPNTEAFFGQGTRLTVV.